At least ten counts were recorded for the clone carrying this TCR beta chain. This sample is part of a study of glioma-infiltrating T cells. TCR alpha and beta CDR3 regions were amplified from RNA using iRepertoire nested multiplex PCR. TCRdb reprocessed the multiplex PCR reads with MiXCR, giving one entry per CDR3 protein. The sample records about 140,000 distinct CDR3 sequences, approximately 39% being singletons. The clonotype originates from a human donor with low-grade glioma or glioblastoma, undergoing nonglioma brain surgery, or in good health (not recorded which). Sequencing input: glioma tissue, nonneoplastic brain tissue, or PBMCs (not recorded which).

The CDR3 sequence: CASRRIFGYTF. DNA of the CDR3: TGTGCCAGCAGGAGGATTTTTGGCTACACCTTC. The rearrangement links TRBV28 to TRBJ1-2; no firm D call. V lost 6 bases and J 7 bases, leaving 9 bases between the germline ends. Germline V gene data show CDR1 as MDHEN and CDR2 as SYDVKM. This CDR3 is 11 amino acids long.